This TCR beta chain appears in the sequencing data of a study of T cells in women clearing cervical HPV infection (dated by TCRdb to the late 2010s). Regarding the study in general: Cases were some 26 women with histologically confirmed HPV16-related CIN3 or worse, including a couple of invasive cancers. The 20 to 25 controls were women who cleared a single incident HPV16 infection within 12 months without developing precancer or cancer. Blood from cases was collected at the visit where the lesion was first found, while blood from controls was collected once the infection could no longer be detected. For cases, the median interval between lesion detection and blood sampling was around 140 days, with an interquartile range of 90 to 200 days. Because only a few women had HLA typing data, the possibility that HLA type acted as a confounder could not be ruled out. This exploratory proof-of-principle case-control study, nested within the Guanacaste HPV Natural History Study in Costa Rica, compared TCR repertoires among women with different cervical HPV16 outcomes. Cases and controls were matched on year of sample collection and on age within five years. Cases had a median age of roughly 30 years compared with approximately 40 for controls, and baseline characteristics showed no significant differences between the groups. In the parent cohort, roughly 9,700 women aged 18 or older were enrolled in Guanacaste, Costa Rica, during about 1993 to 1995 and then followed for under 8 years. Five blinded duplicates per group were added as quality controls, giving around 60 samples: about 50 participants and roughly ten replicates. Paper-wide results and their limitations: Random forest classifiers combining richness and V gene abundances distinguished cases from controls with an estimated AUC of roughly 0.81. Significantly higher TCR repertoire richness was observed in CIN3+ cases than in controls across sequencing depths, whereas no difference in evenness was found. Because the number of T cells per sample was unknown, the richness differences could reflect varying T-cell content rather than repertoire biology. The cross-sectional design could not show whether the associations came before the infection or were a result of it, and neither effector/memory subsets nor HPV-specific T cells were isolated.

Using the immunoSEQ assay, multiplex PCR amplified TCR beta CDR3 regions from an average of approximately 1,300 ng of genomic DNA per sample. To correct primer bias, the assay used a complete synthetic TCR repertoire to set an amplification baseline. Amplicons were sequenced on the Illumina platform. In the authors' own workflow: Sequence errors were corrected by clustering with frequency ratios and a modified nearest-neighbor algorithm, and the sequences were then analyzed in the immunoSEQ Analyzer using IMGT gene definitions. At each rarefaction depth, TCR richness and evenness were averaged over 20 rarefaction repeats, and samples with fewer sequences than the depth were excluded. V, D and J gene relative abundances were compared between groups with Wilcoxon rank sum tests, applying FDR correction. An intraclass correlation of around 96% for TCR richness and an average of around 76% across some 70 gene segments were obtained from the blinded duplicates. TCRdb took over this immuneACCESS table, retaining in-frame rearrangements with V and J assigned. Such tables are incomplete; in checked studies, under half of the missing clones stem from an unresolved V gene, and the remainder is unexplained. V, J and clone size are those of that table, while D and trimming were read from the DNA. This specimen's table enumerates roughly 30,000 clones. 3.5% to 5.5% of the sample is held by the ten biggest clonotypes.

Every participant had a single incident cervical HPV16 infection, and prevalent HPV16 infections were excluded. Cervical HPV DNA was detected by MY09/MY11 PCR, and genotyping was performed by dot-blot hybridization. Around 16 mL of heparinized blood was centrifuged, after which the buffy coat was aliquoted, frozen at -30 degrees C, and then stored at -80 degrees C. Genomic DNA was extracted from buffy coat specimens using QIAGEN kits. About this clone: The target of this receptor is not known.

This TCR was recovered from a woman between 18 and 70 years old with a cervical HPV16 infection that either progressed to CIN3+ or cleared (not recorded which). The source material was blood buffy coat.

The covered CDR3 bases are TGTGCCAGCAGCTTAGCGAACAGGGCC. This codes for CASSLANRA. The full CDR3 protein reads CASSLANRAYTF. Recombination joined TRBV7-6 with TRBJ1-2, with a tentative D gene TRBD1 over 6 matching bases. The read gets to within 3 residues of the CDR3 end, and the germline J gene fills in the rest. The germline V gene yields SGHVS for CDR1 and FNYEAQ for CDR2. The CDR3 has 12 amino acids, counting the end cysteine and phenylalanine. Of the CDR3's DNA, 27 bases were read; they are in frame from base 1.